The 14 T cell receptor beta chains presented below share a single source sample, sequenced in a study of T cell repertoires in cytomegalovirus infection. These receptors are not linked to any known antigen. One entry per CDR3 protein results from TCRdb running MiXCR on the reads. The table records approximately 25,000 distinct CDR3 sequences, 19% of them present only once. The sequencing used CD8+ T cells from cultured PBMCs, collected from culture after CMV antigen stimulation. These TCRs come from a human donor in good health (CMV status not recorded). Some clones in this sample may be carry-over from other donors' samples.

There are many counts of this clonotype. This chain links TRBV7-8 with TRBJ2-5, with unresolved D. V shed 5 bases and J shed 4 bases, with 11 bases lying between them. Germline V gene data show CDR1 as SGHVS and CDR2 as FQNEAQ. This CDR3 region has 13 residues. The CDR3 reads CASSEQWGETQYF. The CDR3 DNA reads TGTGCCAGCAGCGAACAGTGGGGAGAGACCCAGTACTTC.

The V gene is TRBV4-1, the J gene TRBJ1-4; TRBD1 matches at 8 bases. The length of the CDR3 is 15 residues. Germline loops: CDR1 MGHRA, CDR2 YSYEKL. V dropped 3 bases and J dropped 7; count of bases not matched to a gene: 7. CDR3 protein: CASSQQGAFAEKLFF. CDR3 in DNA: TGCGCCAGCAGCCAGCAGGGGGCCTTCGCTGAAAAACTGTTTTTT.

This clonotype occurred a few times. The rearrangement joins TRBV7-2 to TRBJ2-7; TRBD2 agrees at 7 bases. The J segment lost 5 bases and the V segment lost 3 bases, leaving 7 bases of the junction unmatched. The CDR3 covers 14 residues. Germline V gene sequence: CDR1 SGHTA, CDR2 FQGNSA. The CDR3 protein is CASSFGAGRDEQYF. CDR3 nucleotide sequence: TGTGCCAGCAGCTTTGGAGCGGGAAGGGACGAGCAGTACTTC.

This chain uses TRBV7-9 with TRBJ2-1; either TRBD1 or TRBD2 may supply D (5 bases each). Germline V gene sequence: CDR1 SEHNR, CDR2 FQNEAQ (reference sequence). V shed 7 bases and J shed 1 base, with 29 bases lying between them. The CDR3 totals 20 residues. In DNA, the CDR3 is TGTGCCAGCAACACCCCCACGGCCGAGGGTAAGGGGCATTCCTACAATGAGCAGTTCTTC. Encoded protein: CASNTPTAEGKGHSYNEQFF.

The chain employs TRBV7-2 and TRBJ1-1; D gene unclear. Trimming pared 1 base from V and 1 base from J, leaving 13 bases between. CDR1 is SGHTA and CDR2 is FQGNSA in the germline V gene. This CDR3 comprises 16 residues. The CDR3 loop reads CASSLVSEGWNTEAFF. DNA of the CDR3: TGTGCCAGCAGCTTAGTTTCGGAGGGCTGGAACACTGAAGCTTTCTTT. The variable domain in full, completed from reference TRBV7-2 and TRBJ1-1, reads GAGVSQSPSNKVTEKGKDVELRCDPISGHTALYWYRQSLGQGLEFLIYFQGNSAPDKSGLPSDRFSAERTGGSVSTLTIQRTQQEDSAVYLCASSLVSEGWNTEAFFGQGTRLTVV.

In regard to this clonotype: The junction differs from germline at one of its ends, possibly a read error. The chain links TRBV4-1 to TRBJ1-5, with D unresolved. Per the germline V gene, CDR1 is MGHRA and CDR2 is YSYEKL. The CDR3 loop spans 15 amino acids. In DNA form, the CDR3 reads TGTGCCAGCAGCCAAGTAGGCGGGAAGGATCAGCCCCAGCATTTT. It yields the protein CASSQVGGKDQPQHF.

This chain connects TRBV12-5 to TRBJ2-1; D may be TRBD1 or TRBD2 (5 bases each). The CDR3 totals 16 residues. The V end was cut by 3 bases, the J end by 7 bases, with 19 bases between. Germline CDR1 is LGHNT and CDR2 is FRNRAP. The CDR3, as DNA: TGTGCTAGTGGTTTCCGGGTTGGGACGGCTACTAATGAGCAGTTCTTC. Its translation is CASGFRVGTATNEQFF.

This clonotype was picked up a small number of times. The CDR3 region has the DNA TGTGCCAGCTCACTCACGAGGTTAGCGGTGATGAACCAAGAGACCCAGTACTTC. Translation: CASSLTRLAVMNQETQYF. This sequence joins TRBV18 and TRBJ2-5; possibly TRBD2 for D (6 bases). Trimming stripped 4 bases from V and 0 bases from J, with 21 bases between. The CDR3 consists of 18 residues. Germline V gene sequence: CDR1 KGHSH, CDR2 LQKENI.

This clonotype was seen a few times. V gene TRBV7-9 combines with J gene TRBJ1-2; D unresolved. The germline V gene encodes CDR1 SEHNR and CDR2 FQNEAQ (reference sequence). V lost 5 bases and J lost 3, with 10 bases in between. The CDR3 runs to 13 residues. The CDR3 coding sequence is TGTGCCAGCAGCCCCAGCGCGGACTATGGCTACACCTTC. Translating it yields CASSPSADYGYTF.

This clonotype has just a few counts. This sequence joins TRBV7-2 and TRBJ2-1; possibly TRBD2 for D (7 bases). This CDR3 region has 15 residues. Germline V gives CDR1 SGHTA, CDR2 FQGNSA. V was cut by 1 base and J by 7 bases, with 14 bases left in between. The CDR3 is CASSLVAGQGNEQFF. The CDR3 region has the DNA TGTGCCAGCAGCTTAGTAGCGGGCCAGGGGAATGAGCAGTTCTTC. Drawing the rest from reference TRBV7-2 and TRBJ2-1, the complete variable domain is GAGVSQSPSNKVTEKGKDVELRCDPISGHTALYWYRQSLGQGLEFLIYFQGNSAPDKSGLPSDRFSAERTGGSVSTLTIQRTQQEDSAVYLCASSLVAGQGNEQFFGPGTRLTVL.

The chain recombines TRBV6-1 with TRBJ2-6; tentatively, D is TRBD1 or TRBD2 (5 bases each). Trimming cost V 1 base and J 2 bases, with 9 bases left between them. From germline, CDR1 is MNHNS and CDR2 SASEGT. CDR3 size: 16 residues. The DNA for the CDR3 is TGTGCCAGCAGTGAAGTGCAGGGACCTGGGGCCAACGTCCTGACTTTC. Its translation: CASSEVQGPGANVLTF.

The CDR3 is CASSVDGANNEQFF. The DNA for the CDR3 is TGTGCCAGCAGCGTAGACGGGGCCAACAATGAGCAGTTCTTC. The chain recombines TRBV9 with TRBJ2-1; possibly TRBD1 or TRBD2 for D (5 bases each). Germline CDR1 reads SGDLS; CDR2 reads YYNGEE. The CDR3 runs to 14 residues. V was pared by 0 bases and J by 5 bases, with 9 bases between.

In this sample, this clonotype turned up a few times. The chain combines TRBV7-9 with TRBJ2-1; D may match TRBD1 or TRBD2 (5 bases each). The CDR3 has 14 residues. V was trimmed by 2 bases and J by 8 bases, leaving 13 bases between them. In germline, CDR1 is SEHNR, CDR2 FQNEAQ (reference sequence). In nucleotides, the CDR3 is TGTGCCAGCAGCTTACACCAGGGAGCCTATGAGCAGTTCTTC. Translating it yields CASSLHQGAYEQFF.

The chain has TRBV12-3 or TRBV12-4 and TRBJ1-2; D ambiguous. The CDR3 loop spans 14 amino acids. Deletions cut 6 bases from V and 0 bases from J, with 11 bases between. The CDR3, as DNA: TGTGCCAGCAGACTTGGACTGTCTAACTATGGCTACACCTTC. Residues: CASRLGLSNYGYTF.